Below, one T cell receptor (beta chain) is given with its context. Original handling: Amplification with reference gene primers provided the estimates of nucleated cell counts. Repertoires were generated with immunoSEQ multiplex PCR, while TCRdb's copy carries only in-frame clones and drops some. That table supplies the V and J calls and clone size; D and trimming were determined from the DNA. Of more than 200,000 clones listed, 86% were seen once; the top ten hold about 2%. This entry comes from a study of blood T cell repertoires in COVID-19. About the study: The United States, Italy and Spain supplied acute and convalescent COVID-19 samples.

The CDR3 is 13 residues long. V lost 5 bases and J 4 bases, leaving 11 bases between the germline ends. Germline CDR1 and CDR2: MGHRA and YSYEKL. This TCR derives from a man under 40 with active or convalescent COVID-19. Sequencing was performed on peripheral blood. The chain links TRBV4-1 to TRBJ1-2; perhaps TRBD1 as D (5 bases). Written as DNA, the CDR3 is TGCGCCAGCAGCGAAGGGGTAGCCTATGGCTACACCTTC. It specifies CASSEGVAYGYTF.